A single TCR beta chain is shown here with its context. The antigen is not known. The data were taken from a study of T cells expressing NK-cell markers. At the level of the study: The study drew TCR beta repertoires from sorted CD3+CD56+NKG2C+, CD3+CD56+NKG2C- and CD3+CD56-NKG2C+ T cells.

Per germline, CDR1 GTSNPN and CDR2 SVGIG (reference sequence). There are 14 residues in the CDR3. Overall study results and limits: Roughly 1.0-7.0% of CD8+ T cells in over 5 donors belonged to dominant NKG2C+ clonotypes. In a few donors, these clonotypes also led the CD3+CD56-NKG2C+ fraction.

For TCR beta, cDNA was produced by 5'RACE template switching with UMIs. From the 5' RACE reads, TCRdb lists one entry per CDR3 protein and no DNA. The sample holds roughly 430,000 distinct CDR3 sequences. The chain links TRBV30 to TRBJ1-4; the TCRdb D gene call, TRBD1, has no DNA to confirm it. This clonotype was sampled from a woman between 18 and 69 years old in good health. Sequenced material: blood T cells: a sorted CD56 or NKG2C T cell subset, CD4+ or CD8+ T cells, or bulk PBMC T cells (not recorded which). Here the CDR3 reads CAWSFLDRGRKLFF. The full variable domain, completed using reference TRBV30 and TRBJ1-4, is SQTIHQWPATLVQPVGSPLSLECTVEGTSNPNLYWYRQAAGRGLQLLFYSVGIGQISSEVPQNLSASRPQDRQFILSSKKLLLSDSGFYLCAWSFLDRGRKLFFGSGTQLSVL.